A selection of T cell receptor beta chains follows, all from one sample in a study of shared clonotypes between healthy human individuals. Assay: immunoSEQ multiplex PCR; the TCRdb copy retains only in-frame clones and omits some. In the table there are more than 200,000 clones, 65% of which are singletons. Sequencing was carried out using memory CD4+ T cells sorted from blood. The receptors were sampled from a young man in good health. Both conserved end residues are part of each CDR3. Fields, in order: J gene, V gene, clone size, D gene, CDR3 DNA, CDR3 protein. A D gene is named only where the DNA matches it firmly. Where a row states a size, it is once, few, many or the class of an expanded clone; other rows omit it.

>TRBJ2-1|TRBV18|NA|NA
TGTGCCAGCTCACCGTTGTCGTCAGGGAATGAGCAGTTCTTC
CASSPLSSGNEQFF
>TRBJ1-1|TRBV9|few|NA
TGTGCCAGCAGCTCCGGACACTTGAACACTGAAGCTTTCTTT
CASSSGHLNTEAFF
>TRBJ2-7|TRBV7-7|NA|NA
TGTGCCAGCAGCCCATTAACAGGGATAGGTGAGCAGTACTTC
CASSPLTGIGEQYF
>TRBJ2-1|TRBV30|NA|TRBD1
TGTGCCTGGAGTGGACAGGGGGCATCAAGCTCCTACAATGAGCAGTTCTTC
CAWSGQGASSSYNEQFF
>TRBJ2-7|TRBV27|NA|NA
TGTGCCAGCAGTCCACAGGGCCTCTACGAGCAGTACTTC
CASSPQGLYEQYF
>TRBJ2-2|TRBV27|NA|NA
TGTGCCAGCGGGGCGTTTGGGCCCGGGGAGCTGTTTTTT
CASGAFGPGELFF
>TRBJ2-2|TRBV6-1|few|NA
TGTGCAAGTACACAGGGACCCTGGACCGGGGAGCTGTTTTTT
CASTQGPWTGELFF
>TRBJ2-1|TRBV28|NA|TRBD2
TGTGCCAGCAGTTCGCTAACCTATAGCGGGGGCCGTCGAAATGAGCAGTTCTTC
CASSSLTYSGGRRNEQFF
>TRBJ2-2|TRBV7-2|once|NA
TGTGCCAGCAGCTTAAGGCGGACGAACACCGGGGAGCTGTTTTTT
CASSLRRTNTGELFF
>TRBJ2-6|TRBV9|many|NA
TGTGCCAGCAGCCAAACACTAGGGTCTGGGGCCAACGTCCTGACTTTC
CASSQTLGSGANVLTF
>TRBJ2-1|TRBV7-4|NA|NA
TGTGCCAGCAGCTTGGGACACAACAATGAGCAGTTCTTC
CASSLGHNNEQFF
>TRBJ1-1|TRBV18|NA|NA
TGTGCCAGCTCACAGATTGCCTTCGGGGCGAACACTGAAGCTTTCTTT
CASSQIAFGANTEAFF
>TRBJ2-1|TRBV6-4|few|NA
TGTGCCAGCAGTGAGCGGCAGAGCTCCTACAATGAGCAGTTCTTC
CASSERQSSYNEQFF